Below are 8 T cell receptor beta chains sequenced from a single sample in a study of early T cells in non-severe SARS-CoV-2 infection. A single record per CDR3 protein comes from TCRdb applying MiXCR to the 5' RACE reads. This sample yields around 80,000 distinct CDR3 sequences, of which roughly an eighth are seen a single time; over 1.2% belongs to the top ten. The sequenced sample was whole blood. The receptors originated from an adult who was a healthcare worker with PCR-confirmed SARS-CoV-2 infection or an uninfected control (not recorded which).

This clonotype has more than one count but fewer than ten. The chain is built from TRBV6-1 and TRBJ2-2; perhaps TRBD1 as D (6 bases). This CDR3 has 15 amino acids. Trimming pared 6 bases from V and 4 bases from J, leaving 15 bases between. The germline CDR1 and CDR2 sequences are MNHNS and SASEGT. The CDR3 DNA sequence: TGTGCCAGCAGGTCCAGGGACACCTTCACCGGGGAGCTGTTTTTT. It specifies CASRSRDTFTGELFF.

This clonotype was observed many times. The rearrangement links TRBV7-9 to TRBJ1-2; no firm D call. Germline loops: CDR1 SEHNR, CDR2 FQNEAQ (reference sequence). CDR3 length: 16 residues. Trimming removed 5 bases from V and 4 bases from J, with 20 bases in between. Written as DNA, the CDR3 is TGTGCCAGCAGCGACCTGGCTGCGCCGCCCTCCTATGGCTACACCTTC. It yields the protein CASSDLAAPPSYGYTF.

There are a few counts of this clonotype. CDR3: CASSEGATEQFF. CDR3 nucleotides: TGCGCCAGCAGTGAGGGGGCAACTGAGCAGTTCTTC. V is TRBV10-2 and J is TRBJ2-1; a possible D gene is TRBD1 (5 bases). Germline V gene lookup returns CDR1 WSHSY and CDR2 SAAADI. The CDR3 totals 12 residues. The V end lost 2 bases, the J end lost 9 bases, and 8 bases lay between the germline ends.

This clonotype was seen repeatedly, ten times or more. This sequence joins TRBV4-3 and TRBJ1-6, with a weak D call TRBD1 (5 bases). Looked up from germline, CDR1 is LGHNA and CDR2 is YSLEER. This CDR3 contains 16 residues. Trimming took 1 base from V and 7 from J, leaving 14 bases between them. The CDR3 sequence is CASSQAGEGANSPLHF. CDR3 in DNA: TGCGCCAGCAGCCAAGCCGGGGAAGGGGCGAATTCACCCCTCCACTTT.

The CDR3 region has the DNA TGTGCCAGCAGTTCAAGGACAGCAGCTAATGAAAAACTGTTTTTT. The encoded protein is CASSSRTAANEKLFF. The chain couples TRBV12-3 or TRBV12-4 to TRBJ1-4; D is possibly TRBD1 (6 bases). The V gene lost 4 bases and the J gene lost 3 bases, with 12 bases spanning the gap. This CDR3 has 15 amino acids.

The chain combines TRBV7-8 with TRBJ2-2; tentative D call: TRBD1 (5 bases). The germline V gene encodes CDR1 SGHVS and CDR2 FQNEAQ. The CDR3 covers 16 residues. V shed 6 bases and J shed 1 base, with 15 bases lying between them. CDR3 sequence (DNA): TGTGCCAGCAGTTTAACGCGACAGAAGAACACCGGGGAGCTGTTTTTT. Translating it yields CASSLTRQKNTGELFF.

In the case of this clonotype: Given a much more abundant clone one base away, this may be a read error. The gene calls are TRBV14 and TRBJ2-3; a possible D gene is TRBD1 (6 bases). Germline V gene lookup returns CDR1 SGHDN and CDR2 FVKESK. The CDR3 spans 18 residues. Between the trimmed V and J ends, which lost 6 bases and 4 bases, there was a span of 26 bases. The CDR3 loop reads CASSPPILVGTTPDTQYF. The CDR3 nucleotides are TGTGCCAGCAGTCCACCCATCCTTGTGGGGACAACGCCAGATACGCAGTATTTT. Full variable domain (rest looked up from reference TRBV14 and TRBJ2-3): EAGVTQFPSHSVIEKGQTVTLRCDPISGHDNLYWYRRVMGKEIKFLLHFVKESKQDESGMPNNRFLAERTGGTYSTLKVQPAELEDSGVYFCASSPPILVGTTPDTQYFGPGTRLTVL.

Comments on this clonotype: This clone may be a read error of a much larger clone one base away. The V gene is TRBV7-2, the J gene TRBJ1-1; no reliable D call. Trimming removed 3 bases at V and 3 bases at J, with 14 bases between. Germline V CDR1 and CDR2: SGHTA, FQGNSA. CDR3 size: 15 residues. DNA for the CDR3: TGTGCCAGCAGCTTGTCAGTCTTAGGGTACACTGAAGCTTTCTTT. Protein: CASSLSVLGYTEAFF. Based on the CDR3 plus reference TRBV7-2 and TRBJ1-1, the full variable domain is GAGVSQSPSNKVTEKGKDVELRCDPISGHTALYWYRQSLGQGLEFLIYFQGNSAPDKSGLPSDRFSAERTGGSVSTLTIQRTQQEDSAVYLCASSLSVLGYTEAFFGQGTRLTVV.